These 31 T cell receptor beta chains were all obtained from the same sample, sequenced in a study of shared clonotypes between healthy human individuals. Profiled with immunoSEQ multiplex PCR; TCRdb holds only in-frame clones, not every one. The table has around 580,000 clones, about 98% seen once. Naivety among CD8 cells was defined by CD45RO negativity and positive CCR7 selection, thereby excluding terminally differentiated effector memory CD45RA+ cells. Sequencing used naive CD8+ T cells sorted from blood. The origin of the receptors is a man aged 25-40 years in good health.

The chain is built from TRBV5-6 and TRBJ2-7; 12 bases map to TRBD2. The germline CDR1 and CDR2 sequences are SGHDT and YYEEEE. This CDR3 is built from 15 residues. V shed 5 bases, J shed 5 bases, and the junction held 8 bases outside the gene matches. The CDR3 nucleotides are TGTGCCAGCAGTCGAATGACTAGCGGGAGCCACGAGCAGTACTTC. Amino acid sequence: CASSRMTSGSHEQYF.

V usage is TRBV28 and J usage is TRBJ2-7, with 8 bases aligning to TRBD1. This CDR3 has 15 residues. Germline V gene lookup returns CDR1 MDHEN and CDR2 SYDVKM. The junction had 8 bases not matched to a gene; V was cut back by 5 bases and J by 2 bases. Here the CDR3 DNA reads TGTGCCAGCAGTAAGCCGGGACAGGCAACCTACGAGCAGTACTTC. Protein product: CASSKPGQATYEQYF.

The chain uses TRBV4-1 and TRBJ1-1; D is unclear. With 0 bases removed from V and 0 bases from J, the gap between germline ends came to 11 bases. The CDR3 is made up of 16 amino acids. Germline V gives CDR1 MGHRA, CDR2 YSYEKL. The CDR3 DNA follows: TGCGCCAGCAGCCAAGAGCCGAGCGGGCTGAACACTGAAGCTTTCTTT. Amino acid sequence: CASSQEPSGLNTEAFF.

The chain recombines TRBV5-1 with TRBJ2-2; D remains ambiguous. CDR3 length: 17 residues. Germline V gene lookup returns CDR1 SGHRS and CDR2 YFSETQ. V shed 0 bases and J shed 7 bases, with 19 bases lying between them. CDR3 coding DNA: TGCGCCAGCAGCTTGGGTGGGCTGGTCGGCGTGATCGGGGAGCTGTTTTTT. Encoded protein: CASSLGGLVGVIGELFF. Full variable domain (remainder filled in from reference TRBV5-1 and TRBJ2-2): KAGVTQTPRYLIKTRGQQVTLSCSPISGHRSVSWYQQTPGQGLQFLFEYFSETQRNKGNFPGRFSGRQFSNSRSEMNVSTLELGDSALYLCASSLGGLVGVIGELFFGEGSRLTVL.

A word on this clone: The identical CDR3 is also encoded by other nucleotide sequences in the sample. The V call is TRBV2, the J call TRBJ1-5, with TRBD1 matching over 7 bases. V lost 4 bases and J lost 4; bases outside the gene matches: 4. Germline V CDR1 and CDR2: SNHLY, FYNNEI. The CDR3 length is 14 residues. The DNA for the CDR3 is TGTGCCAGCAGTGCACCACAGGGGAATCAGCCCCAGCATTTT. Residues: CASSAPQGNQPQHF.

This chain joins TRBV7-7 and TRBJ2-2; D not resolved. Germline loops: CDR1 SSHAT, CDR2 FNYEAQ (reference sequence). CDR3 length: 14 amino acids. Trimming took off 5 bases at V and 4 bases at J, with 11 bases between the two ends. The CDR3 is CASSPEWSTGELFF. The CDR3 nucleotides read TGTGCCAGCAGCCCCGAGTGGTCCACCGGGGAGCTGTTTTTT.

The chain recombines TRBV10-2 with TRBJ2-1, with 8 bases lining up with TRBD2. The CDR3 has 15 amino acids. Germline V gene data show CDR1 as WSHSY and CDR2 as SAAADI. Trimming cost V 7 bases and J 1 base; bases outside gene matches: 6. CDR3 residues: CASKPVAGSYNEQFF. The CDR3 nucleotides read TGCGCCAGCAAACCAGTAGCGGGATCCTACAATGAGCAGTTCTTC.

The chain couples TRBV9 to TRBJ2-5; D is perhaps TRBD1 (6 bases). V shed 3 bases and J shed 9 bases, with 12 bases lying between them. Per the germline V gene, CDR1 is SGDLS and CDR2 is YYNGEE. This CDR3 has 12 residues. CDR3 protein: CASSDRGTSQYF. Here the CDR3 DNA reads TGTGCCAGCAGCGATAGGGGGACGTCCCAGTACTTC.

The chain recombines TRBV2 with TRBJ2-3, with 8 bases identical to TRBD2. V was pared by 2 bases and J by 3 bases, with 7 bases of the junction left unmatched. There are 16 residues in the CDR3. Germline V gives CDR1 SNHLY, CDR2 FYNNEI. The CDR3 spells CASSEHPAGVTDTQYF. In DNA form, the CDR3 reads TGTGCCAGCAGTGAACACCCAGCGGGAGTAACAGATACGCAGTATTTT.

This rearrangement joins TRBV30 to TRBJ1-1, with D unclear. Germline CDR1 reads GTSNPN; CDR2 reads SVGIG (reference sequence). Trimming shortened V by 0 bases and J by 4 bases, and 3 bases separated the two germline ends. CDR3 length: 11 amino acids. CDR3 DNA: TGTGCCTGGAGTGTAGTCACTGAAGCTTTCTTT. This sequence encodes CAWSVVTEAFF.

The count of this clone is one. The chain is built from TRBV9 and TRBJ2-3, with a possible D match to TRBD2 (6 bases). The germline V gene encodes CDR1 SGDLS and CDR2 YYNGEE. Trimming shortened V by 3 bases and J by 4 bases, and 21 bases separated the two germline ends. The CDR3 spans 17 residues. CDR3 region: CASSGSGGRERADTQYF. The CDR3 DNA reads TGTGCCAGCAGCGGGAGTGGCGGGCGGGAAAGGGCAGATACGCAGTATTTT.

This clone has only one observation. At the DNA level, this CDR3 is encoded by other sequences in the same sample as well. The chain uses TRBV11-2 and TRBJ1-1; D is unclear. Trimming shortened V by 5 bases and J by 3 bases, and 16 bases separated the two germline ends. Germline V gene data show CDR1 as SGHAT and CDR2 as FQNNGV. The CDR3 extends over 15 amino acids. As DNA, the CDR3 is TGTGCCAGCAGCCGTAATGATTTTGACTACACTGAAGCTTTCTTT. This gives the protein CASSRNDFDYTEAFF.

This rearrangement joins TRBV13 to TRBJ2-1, with 10 bases that match TRBD2. The germline gives CDR1 PRHDT, CDR2 FYEKMQ (reference sequence). This CDR3 has 16 amino acids. V lost 5 bases to trimming and J lost 8 bases; unmatched junction nucleotides: 12. Here the CDR3 reads CASSPSLAGVNHEQFF. The DNA of the CDR3 is TGTGCCAGCAGCCCTTCGCTAGCGGGAGTGAATCATGAGCAGTTCTTC.

The chain recombines TRBV9 with TRBJ2-7; 7 bases agree with TRBD1. The junction had 10 bases not matched to a gene; V was cut back by 4 bases and J by 3 bases. CDR1 SGDLS and CDR2 YYNGEE come from the germline V gene. The CDR3 loop spans 15 amino acids. The CDR3 DNA sequence: TGTGCCAGCAGCCCACAGGGGAATCAAAACTACGAGCAGTACTTC. Protein product: CASSPQGNQNYEQYF.

The chain carries TRBV28 and TRBJ1-5; 9 bases match TRBD1. Per the germline V gene, CDR1 is MDHEN and CDR2 is SYDVKM. V shed 6 bases and J 5 bases; nucleotides not matched to a gene: 8. This CDR3 comprises 15 residues. The CDR3 bases are TGTGCCAGCAGGAACAGGGGGCTAGCCTATCAGCCCCAGCATTTT. Translating gives CASRNRGLAYQPQHF.

The V call is TRBV2, the J call TRBJ2-4; TRBD1 is a possible D gene (6 bases). The CDR3 runs 14 residues. The V gene lost 11 bases and the J gene lost 2 bases, with 16 bases spanning the gap. Germline V gene lookup returns CDR1 SNHLY and CDR2 FYNNEI. The CDR3 is CASWADRSKNIQYF. CDR3 sequence (DNA): TGTGCCTCATGGGCGGACAGATCCAAAAACATTCAGTACTTC. The full variable domain, in which reference TRBV2 and TRBJ2-4 provide the parts outside the CDR3, is EPEVTQTPSHQVTQMGQEVILRCVPISNHLYFYWYRQILGQKVEFLVSFYNNEISEKSEIFDDQFSVERPDGSNFTLKIRSTKLEDSAMYFCASWADRSKNIQYFGAGTRLSVL.

This chain connects TRBV4-3 to TRBJ1-2; possible D gene TRBD1, 6 bases. The CDR3 is 16 amino acids. Looked up from germline, CDR1 is LGHNA and CDR2 is YSLEER. Between the trimmed V and J ends, which lost 3 bases and 4 bases, there was a span of 18 bases. For the CDR3, the DNA is TGCGCCAGCAGCCAGGGGGGGACACTGATCGCCTATGGCTACACCTTC. Translation: CASSQGGTLIAYGYTF.

V and J are TRBV7-8 and TRBJ2-7, with 7 bases matching TRBD2. This CDR3 is 15 amino acids long. The germline V gene encodes CDR1 SGHVS and CDR2 FQNEAQ. V was clipped by 5 bases and J by 3 bases; unmatched bases: 10. The CDR3 DNA reads as TGTGCCAGCAGCCCGAGCGGGACGATCCTCTACGAGCAGTACTTC. Residues: CASSPSGTILYEQYF.

This chain joins TRBV11-2 and TRBJ2-7; 7 bases line up with TRBD1. With V trimmed by 4 bases and J by 5 bases, 2 bases remained unmatched. Germline CDR1 is SGHAT and CDR2 is FQNNGV. The CDR3 consists of 12 residues. The CDR3 region is CASSSDRDEQYF. The CDR3 DNA reads TGTGCCAGCAGCTCCGACAGGGACGAGCAGTACTTC.

The V gene is TRBV11-2, the J gene TRBJ2-2, with a possible D match to TRBD1 (6 bases). CDR1 and CDR2 from the germline V gene are SGHAT and FQNNGV. The CDR3 runs 15 residues. V was trimmed by 4 bases and J by 3 bases, leaving 12 bases between them. The CDR3 DNA follows: TGTGCCAGCAGCTCGACAGGACCTCACACCGGGGAGCTGTTTTTT. Translated, it gives CASSSTGPHTGELFF.

This rearrangement joins TRBV7-9 to TRBJ2-3; 8 bases map to TRBD2. Per the germline V gene, CDR1 is SEHNR and CDR2 is FQNEAQ (reference sequence). The CDR3 runs 15 residues. V lost 7 bases and J lost 1; bases outside the gene matches: 7. CDR3 sequence (DNA): TGTGCCAGCATGAGGAGCGGGAGCCGCACAGATACGCAGTATTTT. Translated, it gives CASMRSGSRTDTQYF.

This chain connects TRBV4-1 to TRBJ2-2; D remains ambiguous. Trimming took 0 bases from V and 6 from J, leaving 5 bases between them. The CDR3 runs 13 residues. Germline-derived CDR1 and CDR2 are MGHRA and YSYEKL. The CDR3 is CASSQDIPGELFF. The CDR3, as DNA: TGCGCCAGCAGCCAAGATATCCCCGGGGAGCTGTTTTTT.

The rearrangement joins TRBV5-1 to TRBJ1-2; TRBD1 agrees at 11 bases. CDR1 is SGHRS, CDR2 YFSETQ, per germline. V shed 7 bases, J shed 8 bases, and the junction held 13 bases outside the gene matches. The CDR3 loop spans 15 amino acids. CDR3 bases: TGCGCCAGCTTCGACCTGGACAGGGGGCTTTACGGCTACACCTTC. Translation: CASFDLDRGLYGYTF. Full variable domain (rest looked up from reference TRBV5-1 and TRBJ1-2): KAGVTQTPRYLIKTRGQQVTLSCSPISGHRSVSWYQQTPGQGLQFLFEYFSETQRNKGNFPGRFSGRQFSNSRSEMNVSTLELGDSALYLCASFDLDRGLYGYTFGSGTRLTVV.

The rearrangement uses TRBV4-1 and TRBJ2-7, with no clear D. In germline, CDR1 is MGHRA, CDR2 YSYEKL. The CDR3 extends over 15 amino acids. Trimming pared 0 bases from V and 0 bases from J, leaving 9 bases between. The CDR3 spells CASSQEAVPSYEQYF. The CDR3 DNA follows: TGCGCCAGCAGCCAAGAGGCGGTTCCCTCCTACGAGCAGTACTTC.

The chain is built from TRBV18 and TRBJ1-5; TRBD1 aligns across 7 bases. J lost 5 bases, V lost 3 bases, and 4 bases had no gene match. The CDR3 is 14 residues long. Germline values: CDR1 KGHSH, CDR2 LQKENI. DNA for the CDR3: TGTGCCAGCTCACCCGACAGGGCCTATCAGCCCCAGCATTTT. Translating gives CASSPDRAYQPQHF.

The chain is built from TRBV10-1 and TRBJ2-3; D gene uncertain. The CDR3 has 14 residues. The germline gives CDR1 WNHNN, CDR2 SYGVQD (reference sequence). The V end lost 2 bases, the J end lost 5 bases, and 11 bases lay between the germline ends. The CDR3 DNA follows: TGCGCCAGCAGTGAGAGTAGGGTGTTAGATACGCAGTATTTT. It translates to CASSESRVLDTQYF.

The rearrangement uses TRBV2 and TRBJ2-3, with D maybe TRBD2 (5 bases). CDR1 is SNHLY and CDR2 is FYNNEI in the germline V gene. The CDR3 consists of 13 residues. The V and J ends lost 9 bases and 2 bases respectively, with 12 bases between them. The CDR3 is CASFQRSTDTQYF. As DNA, the CDR3 is TGTGCCAGTTTCCAGCGGTCCACAGATACGCAGTATTTT. Looking up the rest from reference TRBV2 and TRBJ2-3 gives the full variable domain: EPEVTQTPSHQVTQMGQEVILRCVPISNHLYFYWYRQILGQKVEFLVSFYNNEISEKSEIFDDQFSVERPDGSNFTLKIRSTKLEDSAMYFCASFQRSTDTQYFGPGTRLTVL.

The rearrangement joins TRBV30 to TRBJ2-2; D unclear. The V gene lost 2 bases and the J gene lost 3 bases, with 10 bases spanning the gap. Germline V gene sequence: CDR1 GTSNPN, CDR2 SVGIG (reference sequence). The CDR3 is 14 residues long. CDR3 DNA: TGTGCCTGGAGTCACGACTCATACACCGGGGAGCTGTTTTTT. It specifies CAWSHDSYTGELFF. The entire variable domain, with the rest obtained from reference TRBV30 and TRBJ2-2, is as follows: SQTIHQWPATLVQPVGSPLSLECTVEGTSNPNLYWYRQAAGRGLQLLFYSVGIGQISSEVPQNLSASRPQDRQFILSSKKLLLSDSGFYLCAWSHDSYTGELFFGEGSRLTVL.

This clone was detected once. V is TRBV27 and J is TRBJ2-4; 8 bases match TRBD2. V dropped 3 bases and J dropped 8; count of bases not matched to a gene: 3. Germline V gives CDR1 MNHEY, CDR2 SMNVEV (reference sequence). The CDR3 runs 13 residues. CDR3 bases: TGTGCCAGCAGTTTTCTAGCGGGTGACATTCAGTACTTC. Translated, it gives CASSFLAGDIQYF.

This CDR3 is CASSDPTEGVTAYEQYF. CDR3 bases: TGTGCCAGCAGTGATCCAACGGAGGGGGTCACGGCCTACGAGCAGTACTTC. The chain links TRBV6-1 to TRBJ2-7, with D possibly called TRBD1 or TRBD2 (6 bases each). From germline, CDR1 is MNHNS and CDR2 SASEGT. The ends were cut back, 3 bases at V and 2 bases at J, with 20 bases in the middle. The CDR3 loop spans 17 amino acids.

The J gene is TRBJ2-5, the V gene TRBV11-3, with 11 bases aligning to TRBD2. The J segment lost 1 base and the V segment lost 5 bases, leaving 6 bases of the junction unmatched. The CDR3 is 16 residues long. CDR1 and CDR2 (germline): SGHNT, YENEEA. The CDR3: CASSDRLAGSQETQYF. For the CDR3, the DNA is TGTGCCAGCAGCGATCGACTAGCGGGAAGCCAAGAGACCCAGTACTTC.